This T cell receptor beta chain came from a study of blood T cell repertoires in COVID-19. Assay: immunoSEQ multiplex PCR; the TCRdb copy retains only in-frame clones and omits some. The table has approximately 49,000 clones, less than 85% seen once; the top ten hold 2.5% to 3%. This CDR3 spans 14 amino acids. After removal of 4 bases from V and 8 bases from J, the junction contained 8 bases not matched to a gene. Germline V gene lookup returns CDR1 LNHDA and CDR2 SQIVND (reference sequence). Sequenced sample: peripheral blood. The TCR was taken from a man aged 50 or older with acute or convalescent COVID-19. The chain joins TRBV19 to TRBJ1-2, with 9 bases identical to TRBD1. The CDR3 is CASSRLQGARGYTF. CDR3 DNA sequence: TGTGCCAGTAGTAGGTTACAGGGGGCCCGGGGCTACACCTTC.